This T cell receptor (beta chain) emerged from a study of T cell repertoires in cytomegalovirus infection. About the study: Public TCR beta signatures provided an indication of both CMV infection and a matching HLA type. Study outcomes and limitations: Across the ex vivo response, the dominant clonotypes were HLA-C-restricted CMV-specific TCR beta clonotypes. Cumulative frequency of public TCR beta families picked out carriers of CMV plus the relevant HLA.

Germline V CDR1 and CDR2: MGHRA, YSYEKL. This CDR3 spans 17 amino acids. V lost 3 bases and J 1 base, leaving 18 bases between the germline ends. As for this clonotype: Its antigen remains unknown.

TCRdb analysed the reads with MiXCR anew, one entry per CDR3 protein. The data show about 160,000 distinct CDR3 sequences, with 20% to 25% seen just once and roughly 25% held by the top ten. This receptor was identified in a human donor in good health (CMV status not recorded). Some clones in this sample may be carry-over from other donors' samples. The sample was CD8+ T cells from cultured PBMCs, taken from culture after CMV antigen stimulation. The rearrangement links TRBV4-1 to TRBJ1-1; a weak D match, TRBD1 (6 bases). CDR3 loop: CASSHRSTGGQNTEAFF. The CDR3 DNA reads as TGCGCCAGCAGCCATAGGTCGACGGGGGGACAGAACACTGAAGCTTTCTTT.